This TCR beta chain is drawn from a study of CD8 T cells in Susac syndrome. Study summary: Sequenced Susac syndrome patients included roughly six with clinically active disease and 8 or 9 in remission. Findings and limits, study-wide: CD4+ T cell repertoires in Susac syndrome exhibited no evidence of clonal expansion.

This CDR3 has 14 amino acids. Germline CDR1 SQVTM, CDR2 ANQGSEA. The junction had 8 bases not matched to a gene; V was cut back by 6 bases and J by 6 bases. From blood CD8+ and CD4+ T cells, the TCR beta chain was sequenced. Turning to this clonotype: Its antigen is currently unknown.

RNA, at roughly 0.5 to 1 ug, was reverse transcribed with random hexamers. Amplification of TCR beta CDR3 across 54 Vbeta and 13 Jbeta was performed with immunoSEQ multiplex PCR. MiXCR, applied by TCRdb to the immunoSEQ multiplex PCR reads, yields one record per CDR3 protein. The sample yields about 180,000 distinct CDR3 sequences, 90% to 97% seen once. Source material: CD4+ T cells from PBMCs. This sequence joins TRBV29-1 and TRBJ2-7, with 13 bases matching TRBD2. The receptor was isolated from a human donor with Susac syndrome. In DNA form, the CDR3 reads TGCAGCGTACCGGGGACTAGCGGGATGGGCGAGCAGTACTTC. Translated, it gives CSVPGTSGMGEQYF.